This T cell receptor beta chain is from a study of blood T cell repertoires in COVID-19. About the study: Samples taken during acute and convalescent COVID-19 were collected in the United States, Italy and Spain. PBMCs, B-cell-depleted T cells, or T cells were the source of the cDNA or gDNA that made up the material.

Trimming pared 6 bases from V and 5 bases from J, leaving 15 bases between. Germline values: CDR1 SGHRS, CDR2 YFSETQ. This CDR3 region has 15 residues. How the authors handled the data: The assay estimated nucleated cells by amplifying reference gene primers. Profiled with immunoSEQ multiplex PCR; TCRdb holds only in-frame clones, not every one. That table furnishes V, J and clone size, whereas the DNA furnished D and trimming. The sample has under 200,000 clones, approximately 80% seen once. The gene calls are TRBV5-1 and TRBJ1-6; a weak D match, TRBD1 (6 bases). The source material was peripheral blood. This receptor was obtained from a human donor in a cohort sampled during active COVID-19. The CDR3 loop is CASNARGENNSPLHF. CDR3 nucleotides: TGCGCCAGCAACGCCAGGGGTGAAAATAATTCACCCCTCCACTTT. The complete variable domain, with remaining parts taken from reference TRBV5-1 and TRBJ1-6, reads KAGVTQTPRYLIKTRGQQVTLSCSPISGHRSVSWYQQTPGQGLQFLFEYFSETQRNKGNFPGRFSGRQFSNSRSEMNVSTLELGDSALYLCASNARGENNSPLHFGNGTRLTVT.